This T cell receptor beta chain stems from a study of CD8 T cells in Susac syndrome. TCR beta from blood CD8+ and CD4+ T cells was sequenced. Healthy donors, matched for age and sex, constituted the control group. Both CD4+ and CD8+ T cells were negatively isolated, and TEMRA cells underwent FACS enrichment. RNA amounts of roughly 0.45 to 1 ug underwent reverse transcription with random hexamers. Amplification of TCR beta CDR3 by immunoSEQ multiplex PCR spanned 54 Vbeta and 13 Jbeta. TCRdb reprocessed the immunoSEQ multiplex PCR reads via MiXCR and lists one record per CDR3 protein. The table has around 150,000 distinct CDR3 sequences, 85% to 95% seen once. V lost 3 bases, J lost 11 bases, and 9 bases stayed unmatched. Per the germline V gene, CDR1 is LGHDT and CDR2 is YNNKEL (reference sequence). The CDR3 runs to 15 residues.

The V and J genes are TRBV3-1 and TRBJ1-6, with 8 nucleotides matching TRBD1. This TCR was sampled from a human donor in good health. The sequenced sample was CD4+ T cells from PBMCs. Written as DNA, the CDR3 is TGTGCCAGCAGCCATAGAACAGGGGGTATCCCACCCCTCCACTTT. It translates to CASSHRTGGIPPLHF.